Reported below is one TCR beta chain. The trim removed 5 bases at V and 6 bases at J, leaving 10 bases unmatched. Germline CDR1 reads SGDLS; CDR2 reads YYNGEE. The CDR3 contains 16 residues. The data are from a study of cytomegalovirus exposure and HLA in healthy donors. Study-level information: The roughly 670 first-cohort repertoires shared a platform with the roughly 130 validation repertoires, as reported in a later analysis.

Generated by immunoSEQ multiplex PCR, the TCRdb table keeps only in-frame clones and is missing some. The table lists around 98,000 clones, approximately 84% of them singletons. The chain uses TRBV9 and TRBJ2-1, with TRBD2 identical over 11 bases. The TCR sequence derives from a man between 18 and 29 years old in good health and CMV-seropositive. The sample was PBMCs. The chain's CDR3 is CASSVETSGSFNEQFF. CDR3 nucleotide sequence: TGTGCCAGCAGTGTCGAAACTAGCGGGAGTTTCAATGAGCAGTTCTTC.